These T cell receptor beta chains were read from a single sample in a study of blood T cell repertoires in COVID-19. TCRdb's table, derived via immunoSEQ multiplex PCR, lists solely in-frame clones and lacks some. The data contain around 470,000 clones, around 91% of them singletons. Sample: PBMCs or T cells enriched from blood (not recorded which). These TCRs come from a man younger than 35 who had recovered from COVID-19. The CDR3 runs from the conserved cysteine through the conserved F or W. A D gene is named only where the DNA matches it firmly. The size of a clone is reported for some rows only, either as once, few or many, or as a class for expanded clones.

CASSLTGGKARNYGYTF	TGTGCCAGCAGCCTCACAGGTGGAAAAGCTCGGAACTATGGCTACACCTTC	TRBV11-2	TRBJ1-2	-	-
CASSQKQQGPPLHF	TGTGCCAGCAGCCAAAAGCAGCAGGGGCCACCCCTCCACTTT	TRBV3-1/TRBV3-2	TRBJ1-6	-	-
CASGQGLPGNTIYF	TGTGCCAGCGGGCAGGGGTTACCTGGAAACACCATATATTTT	TRBV6-6	TRBJ1-3	-	-
CASSSGGLNTEAFF	TGTGCCAGCAGTTCAGGGGGCCTGAACACTGAAGCTTTCTTT	TRBV27	TRBJ1-1	TRBD1	-
CASSQVDRGKSPLHF	TGCGCCAGCAGCCAAGTAGACAGGGGGAAATCACCCCTCCACTTT	TRBV4-1	TRBJ1-6	TRBD1	-
CATSTGQGFHDEQYF	TGTGCCACCAGTACTGGACAGGGGTTTCATGACGAGCAGTACTTC	TRBV24-1	TRBJ2-7	TRBD1	-
CASSLGSEEPQHF	TGTGCCAGCAGCTTGGGGAGCGAGGAGCCCCAGCATTTT	TRBV5-4	TRBJ1-5	-	-
CASSLLGQSGELFF	TGCGCCAGCAGCTTGTTGGGGCAGAGCGGGGAGCTGTTTTTT	TRBV5-1	TRBJ2-2	-	-
CASSQEKGMGNSPLHF	TGTGCCAGCAGCCAAGAAAAGGGGATGGGTAATTCACCCCTCCACTTT	TRBV14	TRBJ1-6	-	-
CASSLAQGWNYGYTF	TGTGCCAGCAGCTTAGCGCAGGGTTGGAACTATGGCTACACCTTC	TRBV7-9	TRBJ1-2	-	few
CASSIRGGEAFF	TGTGCCAGTAGTATTAGAGGGGGTGAAGCTTTCTTT	TRBV19	TRBJ1-1	-	-
CASSPDREFYGYTF	TGTGCCAGCAGCCCGGACAGGGAATTCTATGGCTACACCTTC	TRBV9	TRBJ1-2	TRBD1	-
CASSISGYGAGELFF	TGTGCCAGTAGTATATCAGGGTACGGTGCCGGGGAGCTGTTTTTT	TRBV19	TRBJ2-2	-	-
CAWRNDKYTF	TGTGCCTGGAGGAACGACAAGTACACCTTC	TRBV30	TRBJ1-2	-	-
CASSPGLVQETQYF	TGTGCCAGCAGCCCGGGACTGGTCCAAGAGACCCAGTACTTC	TRBV7-9	TRBJ2-5	-	-
CASSLREPSYNEQFF	TGCGCCAGCAGCTTGAGGGAGCCCTCCTACAATGAGCAGTTCTTC	TRBV5-1	TRBJ2-1	-	-
CASPPQGLRPAEAFF	TGTGCCAGCCCACCCCAGGGATTAAGACCAGCTGAAGCTTTCTTT	TRBV28	TRBJ1-1	-	once
CASSLGGNEQFF	TGTGCCAGCAGTTTGGGGGGCAATGAGCAGTTCTTC	TRBV12-3/TRBV12-4	TRBJ2-1	-	-
CASSPGLAISYEQYF	TGTGCCAGCAGCCCGGGACTAGCGATATCCTACGAGCAGTACTTC	TRBV27	TRBJ2-7	TRBD2	-
CASTHGGSSPYNEQFF	TGTGCCAGCACCCACGGCGGGAGCAGCCCCTACAATGAGCAGTTCTTC	TRBV28	TRBJ2-1	TRBD2	-
CASSLPQGYRLNQPQHF	TGTGCCAGCAGTTTACCACAGGGGTATAGGCTCAATCAGCCCCAGCATTTT	TRBV28	TRBJ1-5	TRBD1	-
CASSFPGLAGAVDTQYF	TGTGCCAGCAGTTTTCCCGGACTAGCGGGAGCGGTTGATACGCAGTATTTT	TRBV28	TRBJ2-3	TRBD2	-
CASSHILRGQRQETQYF	TGCGCCAGCAGCCATATACTTAGGGGTCAGAGACAAGAGACCCAGTACTTC	TRBV4-1	TRBJ2-5	-	-
CASSIGGVIKETQYF	TGTGCCAGTAGTATTGGGGGGGTGATAAAGGAGACCCAGTACTTC	TRBV19	TRBJ2-5	TRBD2	-
CASRSSGGAQETQYF	TGCGCCAGCAGGTCTAGCGGGGGTGCCCAAGAGACCCAGTACTTC	TRBV5-1	TRBJ2-5	TRBD2	-
CASRLPGGEKLFF	TGTGCCAGCAGACTTCCCGGGGGTGAAAAACTGTTTTTT	TRBV12-3/TRBV12-4	TRBJ1-4	-	-
CAITPEELAGNTIYF	TGTGCCATCACCCCGGAGGAGCTCGCTGGAAACACCATATATTTT	TRBV10-3	TRBJ1-3	-	-
CASSLFAGGRSPLHF	TGTGCCAGCAGTTTATTTGCAGGGGGAAGATCACCCCTCCACTTT	TRBV27	TRBJ1-6	TRBD1	-
CASSRSGATYNEQFF	TGTGCCAGCAGCCGTAGCGGGGCCACCTACAATGAGCAGTTCTTC	TRBV11-2	TRBJ2-1	TRBD2	-
CASSLTFSSYNEQFF	TGTGCCAGCAGCTTGACCTTTAGCTCCTACAATGAGCAGTTCTTC	TRBV5-5	TRBJ2-1	-	-
CASSFTPEGEKLFF	TGCGCCAGCAGCTTTACTCCCGAGGGTGAAAAACTGTTTTTT	TRBV5-1	TRBJ1-4	-	-
CASSPARGYNEKLFF	TGTGCCAGCAGCCCCGCCCGGGGATATAATGAAAAACTGTTTTTT	TRBV16	TRBJ1-4	-	-
CASSPNRGSNQPQHF	TGTGCCAGCAGTCCCAACAGGGGGAGCAATCAGCCCCAGCATTTT	TRBV27	TRBJ1-5	TRBD1	-
CASSIRGDRAFF	TGTGCCAGTAGTATCAGGGGCGATAGGGCTTTCTTT	TRBV19	TRBJ1-1	-	-
CASTGGVAGGGDTQYF	TGTGCCAGCACCGGCGGGGTAGCGGGGGGTGGAGATACGCAGTATTTT	TRBV28	TRBJ2-3	TRBD2	-
CASHAEMNTEAFF	TGTGCCAGTCATGCAGAAATGAACACTGAAGCTTTCTTT	TRBV2	TRBJ1-1	-	-
CASSLHRGPGNTIYF	TGTGCCAGCAGCCTCCACAGGGGGCCCGGAAACACCATATATTTT	TRBV27	TRBJ1-3	TRBD1	-
CASTPGGGRWDEAFF	TGCGCCAGCACCCCGGGGGGGGGCCGGTGGGATGAAGCTTTCTTT	TRBV5-1	TRBJ1-1	-	-
CSGEVGTEPFF	TGCAGCGGGGAGGTCGGGACGGAACCGTTCTTC	TRBV29-1	TRBJ2-1	-	-